This TCR beta chain was recorded in a study of blood T cell repertoires in COVID-19. Enrollment of patients from Seattle took place during active infection, with longitudinal follow-up. The method was immunoSEQ multiplex PCR; TCRdb's version includes in-frame clones alone and lacks a portion of them. The table has over 150,000 clones, about 87% seen once. Trimming shortened V by 5 bases and J by 3 bases, and 13 bases separated the two germline ends. The germline V gene encodes CDR1 GTSNPN and CDR2 SVGIG (reference sequence). This CDR3 is 14 amino acids long. The chain is built from TRBV30 and TRBJ1-4; maybe TRBD1 (5 bases). Sequenced material: peripheral blood. The receptor comes from a man aged 55 to 69 with COVID-19, enrolled during active disease. CDR3: CAWSHRRSNEKLFF. CDR3 nucleotide sequence: TGTGCCTGGTCTCACAGGCGCTCTAATGAAAAACTGTTTTTT. Filled out from reference TRBV30 and TRBJ1-4, the complete variable domain reads SQTIHQWPATLVQPVGSPLSLECTVEGTSNPNLYWYRQAAGRGLQLLFYSVGIGQISSEVPQNLSASRPQDRQFILSSKKLLLSDSGFYLCAWSHRRSNEKLFFGSGTQLSVL.